The rows below give T cell receptor beta chains drawn from one sample of a study of blood T cell repertoires in COVID-19. Measured with immunoSEQ multiplex PCR; TCRdb has only the in-frame clones, and not every one. The table shows around 300,000 clones, with about 80% occurring only once. Sequenced material: peripheral blood. The receptor set was obtained from a woman aged 45-65 years who had recovered from COVID-19. Both conserved end residues are part of each CDR3. Fields, in order: V gene, J gene, D gene, clone size, CDR3 protein, CDR3 DNA. D genes are given only for firm matches. Only part of the rows carry a size: once, few, many, or a class if the clone is expanded.

V gene: TRBV7-3; J gene: TRBJ2-1; D gene: TRBD2; clone size: .; CDR3 protein: CASSLGTSGRAVNEQFF; CDR3 DNA: TGTGCCAGCAGCCTCGGGACTAGCGGGAGGGCCGTCAATGAGCAGTTCTTC
V gene: TRBV6-5; J gene: TRBJ1-2; D gene: TRBD1; clone size: once; CDR3 protein: CASSFPLDRETGYTF; CDR3 DNA: TGTGCCAGCAGCTTTCCACTGGACAGGGAAACTGGCTACACCTTC
V gene: TRBV27; J gene: TRBJ2-3; D gene: TRBD2; clone size: .; CDR3 protein: CASSSSSGRALYTQYF; CDR3 DNA: TGTGCCAGCAGTTCATCTAGCGGGAGGGCCCTTTATACGCAGTATTTT
V gene: TRBV7-2; J gene: TRBJ2-2; D gene: TRBD2; clone size: .; CDR3 protein: CASSLVGLAGGGTGELFF; CDR3 DNA: TGTGCCAGCAGCTTAGTAGGGCTAGCGGGAGGGGGCACCGGGGAGCTGTTTTTT
V gene: TRBV7-8; J gene: TRBJ2-2; D gene: TRBD1; clone size: .; CDR3 protein: CASSFPKDRANTGELFF; CDR3 DNA: TGTGCCAGCAGCTTCCCCAAGGACAGGGCGAACACCGGGGAGCTGTTTTTT
V gene: TRBV28; J gene: TRBJ1-1; D gene: TRBD1; clone size: .; CDR3 protein: CASREPGTGYTEAFF; CDR3 DNA: TGTGCCAGCAGGGAGCCAGGGACAGGCTACACTGAAGCTTTCTTT
V gene: TRBV14; J gene: TRBJ2-1; D gene: .; clone size: .; CDR3 protein: CASSQIGQGSDNEQFF; CDR3 DNA: TGTGCCAGCAGCCAAATTGGGCAGGGGAGCGACAATGAGCAGTTCTTC
V gene: TRBV9; J gene: TRBJ1-4; D gene: .; clone size: .; CDR3 protein: CASSASPQTVIDEKLFF; CDR3 DNA: TGTGCCAGCAGCGCGTCCCCTCAGACAGTAATAGATGAAAAACTGTTTTTT
V gene: TRBV2; J gene: TRBJ2-7; D gene: TRBD1; clone size: .; CDR3 protein: CASWLQGSHEQYF; CDR3 DNA: TGTGCCAGCTGGCTACAGGGGTCTCACGAGCAGTACTTC
V gene: TRBV11-2; J gene: TRBJ2-1; D gene: TRBD2; clone size: few; CDR3 protein: CASSSQAGGGEQFF; CDR3 DNA: TGTGCCAGCAGCTCCCAGGCGGGAGGGGGTGAGCAGTTCTTC
V gene: TRBV4-1; J gene: TRBJ2-7; D gene: TRBD2; clone size: .; CDR3 protein: CASSQDLDPSGFHYEQYF; CDR3 DNA: TGCGCCAGCAGCCAAGATCTGGATCCTAGCGGGTTCCACTACGAGCAGTACTTC
V gene: TRBV3-1/TRBV3-2; J gene: TRBJ1-5; D gene: .; clone size: .; CDR3 protein: CASSQDGGGNQPQHF; CDR3 DNA: TGTGCCAGCAGCCAAGATGGGGGGGGGAATCAGCCCCAGCATTTT
V gene: TRBV27; J gene: TRBJ2-3; D gene: TRBD2; clone size: .; CDR3 protein: CASSLTLANGGGADTQYF; CDR3 DNA: TGTGCCAGCAGTTTAACGCTAGCAAACGGGGGGGGCGCAGATACGCAGTATTTT
V gene: TRBV5-6; J gene: TRBJ2-5; D gene: .; clone size: once; CDR3 protein: CASSLAGFGQETQYF; CDR3 DNA: TGTGCCAGCAGCTTGGCGGGGTTTGGCCAAGAGACCCAGTACTTC
V gene: TRBV15; J gene: TRBJ1-5; D gene: .; clone size: .; CDR3 protein: CATRTQGQGRNHKSGYSNQPQHF; CDR3 DNA: TGTGCCACCAGAACCCAGGGGCAGGGTAGGAATCACAAATCGGGGTATAGCAATCAGCCCCAGCATTTT
V gene: TRBV5-4; J gene: TRBJ2-6; D gene: .; clone size: .; CDR3 protein: CASSLAGGLGANVLTF; CDR3 DNA: TGTGCCAGCAGCTTGGCCGGAGGGCTCGGGGCCAACGTCCTGACTTTC
V gene: TRBV28; J gene: TRBJ2-1; D gene: TRBD2; clone size: .; CDR3 protein: CASRQGAGGRRNEQFF; CDR3 DNA: TGTGCCAGCAGACAAGGGGCCGGCGGGAGGCGGAATGAGCAGTTCTTC
V gene: TRBV6-2/TRBV6-3; J gene: TRBJ2-7; D gene: TRBD1; clone size: .; CDR3 protein: CASSYSFGTGGSYEQYF; CDR3 DNA: TGTGCCAGCAGTTACTCTTTCGGGACAGGGGGAAGCTACGAGCAGTACTTC
V gene: TRBV4-3; J gene: TRBJ1-6; D gene: .; clone size: .; CDR3 protein: CASSQGAGPSPLHF; CDR3 DNA: TGCGCCAGCAGCCAAGGGGCAGGGCCATCACCCCTCCACTTT
V gene: TRBV6-5; J gene: TRBJ2-3; D gene: .; clone size: once; CDR3 protein: CASSHRSDTQYF; CDR3 DNA: TGTGCCAGCAGTCACAGGTCAGATACGCAGTATTTT
V gene: TRBV11-2; J gene: TRBJ2-5; D gene: TRBD2; clone size: .; CDR3 protein: CASSLGIGGGLETQYF; CDR3 DNA: TGTGCCAGCAGCTTAGGGATTGGCGGGGGGTTAGAGACCCAGTACTTC
V gene: TRBV7-9; J gene: TRBJ2-7; D gene: .; clone size: few; CDR3 protein: CASGPGALSYEQYF; CDR3 DNA: TGTGCCAGCGGCCCTGGGGCGCTCTCCTACGAGCAGTACTTC
V gene: TRBV9; J gene: TRBJ2-1; D gene: .; clone size: .; CDR3 protein: CASSVDSSSYNEQFF; CDR3 DNA: TGTGCCAGCAGCGTAGACTCAAGCTCCTACAATGAGCAGTTCTTC
V gene: TRBV28; J gene: TRBJ2-3; D gene: .; clone size: few; CDR3 protein: CASRRGTDTQYF; CDR3 DNA: TGTGCCAGCCGTAGGGGGACAGATACGCAGTATTTT
V gene: TRBV11-1; J gene: TRBJ2-3; D gene: TRBD1; clone size: .; CDR3 protein: CASSPRWDRGADTQYF; CDR3 DNA: TGTGCCAGCAGCCCCCGTTGGGACAGGGGTGCAGATACGCAGTATTTT
V gene: TRBV11-1; J gene: TRBJ2-2; D gene: .; clone size: .; CDR3 protein: CASSLRLTGELFF; CDR3 DNA: TGTGCCAGCAGCTTAAGACTCACCGGGGAGCTGTTTTTT
V gene: TRBV20-1; J gene: TRBJ1-4; D gene: .; clone size: .; CDR3 protein: CSAHRGGKLFF; CDR3 DNA: TGCAGTGCTCACCGAGGTGGAAAACTGTTTTTT
V gene: TRBV6-6; J gene: TRBJ2-1; D gene: .; clone size: .; CDR3 protein: CASSTGSYNEQFF; CDR3 DNA: TGTGCCAGCAGTACAGGCTCCTACAATGAGCAGTTCTTC
V gene: TRBV7-2; J gene: TRBJ2-3; D gene: .; clone size: once; CDR3 protein: CASSSLRGDTQYF; CDR3 DNA: TGTGCCAGCAGCTCACTCAGGGGAGATACGCAGTATTTT
V gene: TRBV6-4; J gene: TRBJ2-2; D gene: .; clone size: few; CDR3 protein: CASSEGLNTGELFF; CDR3 DNA: TGTGCCAGCAGTGAGGGGCTGAACACCGGGGAGCTGTTTTTT
V gene: TRBV2; J gene: TRBJ2-3; D gene: TRBD2; clone size: few; CDR3 protein: CASSDPSGTITDTQYF; CDR3 DNA: TGTGCCAGCAGTGACCCTAGCGGGACCATCACAGATACGCAGTATTTT
V gene: TRBV6-5; J gene: TRBJ2-2; D gene: TRBD2; clone size: once; CDR3 protein: CASSYWLAGKGELFF; CDR3 DNA: TGTGCCAGCAGTTACTGGCTAGCGGGGAAGGGGGAGCTGTTTTTT
V gene: TRBV25-1; J gene: TRBJ1-2; D gene: .; clone size: .; CDR3 protein: CASSEYELAGYTF; CDR3 DNA: TGTGCCAGCAGTGAATATGAGCTAGCTGGCTACACCTTC
V gene: TRBV11-2; J gene: TRBJ2-7; D gene: TRBD1; clone size: .; CDR3 protein: CASSPGQVVDEQYF; CDR3 DNA: TGTGCCAGCAGCCCGGGACAGGTCGTCGACGAGCAGTACTTC
V gene: TRBV27; J gene: TRBJ1-1; D gene: TRBD1; clone size: .; CDR3 protein: CASSLYGTGENTEAFF; CDR3 DNA: TGTGCCAGCAGTTTATACGGGACAGGAGAAAACACTGAAGCTTTCTTT
V gene: TRBV9; J gene: TRBJ2-5; D gene: TRBD2; clone size: .; CDR3 protein: CASSVGLAGIGETQYF; CDR3 DNA: TGTGCCAGCAGCGTGGGACTAGCGGGGATCGGGGAGACCCAGTACTTC
V gene: TRBV5-1; J gene: TRBJ2-7; D gene: .; clone size: .; CDR3 protein: CASSLVQGGDEQYF; CDR3 DNA: TGCGCCAGCAGCTTGGTTCAGGGGGGCGACGAGCAGTACTTC
V gene: TRBV18; J gene: TRBJ1-1; D gene: .; clone size: .; CDR3 protein: CASSLNRNTEAFF; CDR3 DNA: TGTGCCAGCTCACTAAACAGGAACACTGAAGCTTTCTTT
V gene: TRBV7-2; J gene: TRBJ2-3; D gene: .; clone size: few; CDR3 protein: CASSKTSADTQYF; CDR3 DNA: TGTGCCAGCAGCAAAACTAGTGCAGATACGCAGTATTTT
V gene: TRBV28; J gene: TRBJ1-5; D gene: .; clone size: .; CDR3 protein: CASSLFSQPQHF; CDR3 DNA: TGTGCCAGCAGTTTATTTAGTCAGCCCCAGCATTTT
V gene: TRBV12-3/TRBV12-4; J gene: TRBJ2-7; D gene: .; clone size: .; CDR3 protein: CASSRTDRGEQYF; CDR3 DNA: TGTGCCAGCAGTCGGACCGACAGAGGCGAGCAGTACTTC
V gene: TRBV2; J gene: TRBJ2-7; D gene: TRBD1; clone size: once; CDR3 protein: CASSEAVRTGVYEQYF; CDR3 DNA: TGTGCCAGCAGTGAAGCGGTCCGGACAGGGGTTTACGAGCAGTACTTC
V gene: TRBV27; J gene: TRBJ2-3; D gene: .; clone size: many; CDR3 protein: CASSYRDHSTDTQYF; CDR3 DNA: TGTGCCAGCAGTTACAGGGACCATAGCACAGATACGCAGTATTTT
V gene: TRBV6-4; J gene: TRBJ2-1; D gene: .; clone size: once; CDR3 protein: CASSEGGHNEQFF; CDR3 DNA: TGTGCCAGCAGTGAGGGGGGTCACAATGAGCAGTTCTTC
V gene: TRBV28; J gene: TRBJ2-4; D gene: TRBD1; clone size: .; CDR3 protein: CASSRQGALKNIQYF; CDR3 DNA: TGTGCCAGCAGTCGACAGGGGGCGTTAAAAAACATTCAGTACTTC
V gene: TRBV28; J gene: TRBJ2-7; D gene: .; clone size: .; CDR3 protein: CASSSIPSRQAYEQYF; CDR3 DNA: TGTGCCAGCAGTTCGATCCCATCGCGACAGGCTTACGAGCAGTACTTC
V gene: TRBV4-3; J gene: TRBJ1-6; D gene: .; clone size: .; CDR3 protein: CASSFWEQRNSPLHF; CDR3 DNA: TGCGCCAGCAGTTTTTGGGAGCAACGGAATTCACCCCTCCACTTT
V gene: TRBV6-5; J gene: TRBJ2-3; D gene: .; clone size: .; CDR3 protein: CASILESTDTQYF; CDR3 DNA: TGTGCCAGCATCCTTGAGAGCACAGATACGCAGTATTTT
V gene: TRBV5-1; J gene: TRBJ2-5; D gene: .; clone size: .; CDR3 protein: CASSLADGVIETQYF; CDR3 DNA: TGCGCCAGCAGCTTGGCAGACGGGGTAATTGAGACCCAGTACTTC
V gene: TRBV7-9; J gene: TRBJ1-2; D gene: .; clone size: .; CDR3 protein: CASSTPGPYGYTF; CDR3 DNA: TGTGCCAGCAGCACCCCAGGGCCCTATGGCTACACCTTC